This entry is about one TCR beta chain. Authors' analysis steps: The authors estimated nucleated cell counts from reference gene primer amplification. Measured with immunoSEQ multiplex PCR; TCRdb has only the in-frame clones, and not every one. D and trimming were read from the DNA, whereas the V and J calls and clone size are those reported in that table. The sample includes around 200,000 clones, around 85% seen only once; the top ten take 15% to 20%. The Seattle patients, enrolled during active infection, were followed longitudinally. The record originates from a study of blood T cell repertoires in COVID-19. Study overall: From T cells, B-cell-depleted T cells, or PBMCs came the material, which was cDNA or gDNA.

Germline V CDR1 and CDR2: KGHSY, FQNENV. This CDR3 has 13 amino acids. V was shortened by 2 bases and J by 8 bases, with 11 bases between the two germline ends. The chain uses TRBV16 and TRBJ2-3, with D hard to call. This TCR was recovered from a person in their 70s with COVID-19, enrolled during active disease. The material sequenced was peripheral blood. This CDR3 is CASSQALIGTQYF. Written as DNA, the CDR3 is TGTGCCAGCAGCCAAGCTCTAATTGGTACGCAGTATTTT.